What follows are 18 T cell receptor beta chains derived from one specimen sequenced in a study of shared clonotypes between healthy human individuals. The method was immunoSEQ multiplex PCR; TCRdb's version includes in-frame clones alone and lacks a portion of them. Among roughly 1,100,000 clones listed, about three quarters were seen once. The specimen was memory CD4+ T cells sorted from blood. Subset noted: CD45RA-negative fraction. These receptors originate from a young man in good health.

The CDR3 nucleotides read TGTGCCAGCAGTCTCGTTCGCACTGAAGCTTTCTTT. This encodes CASSLVRTEAFF. The V gene is TRBV28, the J gene TRBJ1-1; D call uncertain. Germline loops: CDR1 MDHEN, CDR2 SYDVKM. CDR3 size: 12 residues. V was trimmed by 5 bases and J by 4 bases, leaving 8 bases between them.

CDR3 DNA: TGTGCCAGCAGTGAATTAGAGCGGCACTACACCTTC. Residues: CASSELERHYTF. The chain combines TRBV6-1 with TRBJ1-2; D gene ambiguous. This CDR3 has 12 amino acids. The germline V gene encodes CDR1 MNHNS and CDR2 SASEGT. The germline V and J ends were trimmed by 2 bases and 10 bases, with 11 bases remaining between them.

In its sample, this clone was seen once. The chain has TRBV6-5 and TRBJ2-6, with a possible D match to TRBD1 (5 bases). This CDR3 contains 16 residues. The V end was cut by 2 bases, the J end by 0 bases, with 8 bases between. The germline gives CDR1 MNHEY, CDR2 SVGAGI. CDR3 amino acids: CASSYQGRSGANVLTF. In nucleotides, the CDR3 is TGTGCCAGCAGTTACCAGGGCCGCTCTGGGGCCAACGTCCTGACTTTC.

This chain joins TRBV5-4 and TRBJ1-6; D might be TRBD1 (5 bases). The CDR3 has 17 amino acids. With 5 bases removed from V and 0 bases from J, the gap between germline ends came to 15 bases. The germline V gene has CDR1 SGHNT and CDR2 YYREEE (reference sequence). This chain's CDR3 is CASSPGASNSYNSPLHF. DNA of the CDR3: TGTGCCAGCAGTCCCGGGGCTTCAAACTCCTATAATTCACCCCTCCACTTT.

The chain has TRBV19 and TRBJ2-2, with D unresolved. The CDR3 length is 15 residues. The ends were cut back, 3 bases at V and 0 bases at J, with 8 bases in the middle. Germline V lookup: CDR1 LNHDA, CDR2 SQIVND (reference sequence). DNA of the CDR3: TGTGCCAGTAGTATGGGAATATCGAACACCGGGGAGCTGTTTTTT. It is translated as CASSMGISNTGELFF.

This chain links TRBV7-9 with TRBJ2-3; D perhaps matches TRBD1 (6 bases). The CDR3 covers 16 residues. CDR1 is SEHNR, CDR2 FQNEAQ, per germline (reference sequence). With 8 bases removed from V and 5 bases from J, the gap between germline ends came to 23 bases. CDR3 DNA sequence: TGTGCCAGCGGGTCACCGTGGGGGCGACCAGTAGATACGCAGTATTTT. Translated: CASGSPWGRPVDTQYF.

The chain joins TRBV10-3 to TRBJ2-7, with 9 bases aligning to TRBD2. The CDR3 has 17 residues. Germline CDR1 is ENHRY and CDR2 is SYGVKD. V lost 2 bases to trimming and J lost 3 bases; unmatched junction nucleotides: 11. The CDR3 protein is CAISEAYRTSDNYEQYF. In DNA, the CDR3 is TGTGCCATCAGTGAGGCTTACAGGACTAGCGACAACTACGAGCAGTACTTC.

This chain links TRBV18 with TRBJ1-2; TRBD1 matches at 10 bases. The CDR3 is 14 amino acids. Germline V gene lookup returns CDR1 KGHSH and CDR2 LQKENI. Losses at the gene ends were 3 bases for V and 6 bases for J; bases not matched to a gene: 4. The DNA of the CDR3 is TGTGCCAGCTCACCTGGACAGGGGGGCAATGGCTACACCTTC. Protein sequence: CASSPGQGGNGYTF.

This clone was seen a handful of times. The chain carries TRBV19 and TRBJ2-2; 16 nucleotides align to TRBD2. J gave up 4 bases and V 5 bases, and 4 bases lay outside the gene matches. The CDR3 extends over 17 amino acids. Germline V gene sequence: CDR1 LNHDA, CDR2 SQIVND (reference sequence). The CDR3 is CASSPGTSGRATGELFF. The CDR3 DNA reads TGTGCCAGTAGTCCCGGGACTAGCGGGAGGGCCACCGGGGAGCTGTTTTTT.

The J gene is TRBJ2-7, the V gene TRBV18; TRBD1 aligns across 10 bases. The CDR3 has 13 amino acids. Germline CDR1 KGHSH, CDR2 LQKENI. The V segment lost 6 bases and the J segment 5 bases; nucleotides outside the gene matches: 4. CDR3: CASSSGTGDEQYF. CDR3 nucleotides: TGTGCCAGCTCGTCCGGGACAGGGGACGAGCAGTACTTC.

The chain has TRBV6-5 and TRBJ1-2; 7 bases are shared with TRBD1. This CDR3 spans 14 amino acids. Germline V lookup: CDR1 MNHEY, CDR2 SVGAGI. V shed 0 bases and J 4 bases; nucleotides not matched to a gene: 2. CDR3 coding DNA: TGTGCCAGCAGTTACTCGGGACAGCCCTATGGCTACACCTTC. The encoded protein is CASSYSGQPYGYTF.

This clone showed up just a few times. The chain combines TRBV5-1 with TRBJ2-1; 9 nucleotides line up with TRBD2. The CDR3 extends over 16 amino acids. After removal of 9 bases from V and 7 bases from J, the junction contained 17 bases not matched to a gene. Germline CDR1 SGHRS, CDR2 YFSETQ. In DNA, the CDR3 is TGCGCCACCGCCGTCATGGCGGGAGGGCCGAGGAATGAGCAGTTCTTC. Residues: CATAVMAGGPRNEQFF.

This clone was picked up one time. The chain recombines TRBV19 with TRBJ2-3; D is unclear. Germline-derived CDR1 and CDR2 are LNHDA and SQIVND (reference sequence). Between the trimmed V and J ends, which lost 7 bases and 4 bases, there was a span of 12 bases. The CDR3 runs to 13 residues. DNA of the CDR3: TGTGCCAGTAAAGCCCGGCGACCAGATACGCAGTATTTT. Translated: CASKARRPDTQYF.

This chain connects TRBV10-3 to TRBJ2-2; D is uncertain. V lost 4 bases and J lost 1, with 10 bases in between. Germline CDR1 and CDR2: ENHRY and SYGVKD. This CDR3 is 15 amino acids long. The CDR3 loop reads CAISGVSGNTGELFF. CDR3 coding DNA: TGTGCCATCAGTGGGGTATCGGGGAACACCGGGGAGCTGTTTTTT.

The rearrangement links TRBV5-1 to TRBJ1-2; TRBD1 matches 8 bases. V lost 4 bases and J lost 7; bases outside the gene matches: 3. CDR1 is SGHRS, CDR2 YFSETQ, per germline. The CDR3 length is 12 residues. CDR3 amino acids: CASSIDRGGYTF. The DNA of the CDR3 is TGCGCCAGCAGCATCGACAGGGGTGGCTACACCTTC.

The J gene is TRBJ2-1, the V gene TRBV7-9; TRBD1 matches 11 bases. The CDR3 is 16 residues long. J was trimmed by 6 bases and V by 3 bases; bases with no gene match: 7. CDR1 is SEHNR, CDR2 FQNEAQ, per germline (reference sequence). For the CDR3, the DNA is TGTGCCAGCAGCTTCCTCCGGGACAGGGGGGTCAATGAGCAGTTCTTC. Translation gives CASSFLRDRGVNEQFF.

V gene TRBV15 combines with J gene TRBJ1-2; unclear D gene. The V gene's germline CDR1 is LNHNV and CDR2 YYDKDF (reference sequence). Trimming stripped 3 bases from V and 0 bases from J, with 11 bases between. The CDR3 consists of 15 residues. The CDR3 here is CATSSRTVANYGYTF. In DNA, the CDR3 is TGTGCCACCAGCAGCAGGACGGTAGCTAACTATGGCTACACCTTC.

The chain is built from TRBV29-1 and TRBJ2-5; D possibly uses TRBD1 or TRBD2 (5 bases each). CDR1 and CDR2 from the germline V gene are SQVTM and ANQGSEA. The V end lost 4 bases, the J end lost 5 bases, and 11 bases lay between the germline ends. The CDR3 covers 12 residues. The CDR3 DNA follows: TGCAGCGTTGTGGGGGTGGGGGAGACCCAGTACTTC. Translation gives CSVVGVGETQYF.